This T cell receptor beta chain was recovered during a study of OX40 agonist ivuxolimab in advanced cancers. Study details: Partial responses were achieved by three patients, one with hepatocellular carcinoma and two with cutaneous melanoma.

Only in-frame clones appear in the TCRdb table, and some are missing; sequencing was by immunoSEQ multiplex PCR. The sample shows around 67,000 clones, about four fifths of them seen only once. Study-level results: The work left the antigen specificity of expanded peripheral T cells undetermined.

Germline-derived CDR1 and CDR2 are SGHNT and YENEEA. This CDR3 comprises 14 residues. V lost 3 bases to trimming and J lost 3 bases; unmatched junction nucleotides: 3. Comment on this clone: Its antigen is as yet unknown.

The rearrangement joins TRBV11-3 to TRBJ1-1, with 8 bases identical to TRBD1. Sequences were derived from CD4+ or CD8+ T cells sorted from blood, sampled in a trial of the OX40 agonist ivuxolimab. The receptor comes from an adult with an advanced solid tumor such as melanoma, head and neck, liver or kidney cancer. In DNA form, the CDR3 reads TGTGCCAGCAGCTTTCAGGGGGCCGACACTGAAGCTTTCTTT. Protein: CASSFQGADTEAFF.